Listed below are T cell receptor beta chains from one sample, sequenced in a study of T cell responses to AZD1222 COVID-19 vaccine. Clones were read by immunoSEQ multiplex PCR, and TCRdb kept only the in-frame ones, dropping some. The data hold under 200,000 clones, with around nine tenths observed a single time. Material: peripheral blood, obtained on day 0 of AZD1222 vaccination. The receptors derive from an adult in good health. CDR3s include the opening cysteine and the closing phenylalanine or tryptophan. D genes are given only for firm matches. Clone size, where shown, is once, few, many, or a class for clones that have expanded.

j_call	v_call	clone_size	d_call	cdr3_aa	cdr3_nt
TRBJ2-3	TRBV29-1	-	TRBD2	CSVEAPGLAGVHVNTQYF	TGCAGCGTTGAAGCACCGGGACTAGCGGGAGTGCATGTAAATACGCAGTATTTT
TRBJ2-3	TRBV4-3	-	-	CASSQEGRDTQYF	TGCGCCAGCAGCCAAGAAGGGCGTGATACGCAGTATTTT
TRBJ2-1	TRBV11-3	-	-	CASSAGGASSYNEQFF	TGTGCCAGCAGCGCAGGGGGGGCTTCCTCCTACAATGAGCAGTTCTTC
TRBJ2-7	TRBV7-8	once	TRBD2	CASSFSGGAYEQYF	TGTGCCAGCAGCTTTAGCGGGGGAGCCTACGAGCAGTACTTC
TRBJ1-3	TRBV6-5	-	-	CASSYRGEATIYF	TGTGCCAGCAGTTACAGAGGGGAGGCCACCATATATTTT
TRBJ2-5	TRBV5-4	-	-	CASTLPGVQETQYF	TGTGCCAGCACCCTCCCAGGGGTCCAAGAGACCCAGTACTTC
TRBJ2-1	TRBV7-8	once	TRBD2	CASSPRRTSGTNEQFF	TGTGCCAGCAGCCCTCGGCGGACTAGCGGGACGAATGAGCAGTTCTTC
TRBJ2-3	TRBV5-4	few	TRBD2	CASSSGTPGTDTQYF	TGTGCCAGCAGCAGCGGGACTCCCGGCACAGATACGCAGTATTTT
TRBJ1-2	TRBV6-6	-	TRBD1	CASSSRDRGLGYTF	TGTGCCAGCAGTAGCCGGGACAGGGGGCTCGGCTACACCTTC
TRBJ2-1	TRBV15	-	-	CATGDGSSYNEQFF	TGTGCCACGGGGGACGGAAGCTCCTACAATGAGCAGTTCTTC